These T cell receptor beta chains were read from a single sample in a study of long-term antiretroviral therapy in people with HIV. Here immunoSEQ multiplex PCR was the method, and the copy in TCRdb shows in-frame clones only, minus some. The sample consists of fewer than 40,000 clones, more than 80% of them appearing once. Material: unsorted PBMCs, obtained 3.1 years after starting antiretroviral therapy. The receptor set was obtained from a woman between 50 and 59 years old with HIV. The CDR3 runs from the conserved cysteine through the conserved F or W. A D gene is named only where the DNA matches it firmly. Part of the rows lack a size; the others show once, few, many or a class for expanded clones.

V gene	clone size	D gene	J gene	CDR3 protein	CDR3 DNA
TRBV6-1	NA	NA	TRBJ2-1	CASSLGFEPNEQFF	TGTGCCAGCAGTCTGGGATTCGAACCCAATGAGCAGTTCTTC
TRBV7-9	NA	TRBD1	TRBJ2-5	CASSSAGTGRGETQYF	TGTGCCAGCAGCTCAGCCGGGACAGGGAGGGGGGAGACCCAGTACTTC
TRBV7-2	NA	NA	TRBJ1-1	CASSPRGGLEAFF	TGTGCCAGCAGCCCACGAGGGGGGCTTGAGGCTTTCTTT
TRBV6-4	few	NA	TRBJ1-5	CASSDVQPQHF	TGTGCCAGCAGTGACGTACAGCCCCAGCATTTT
TRBV5-1	NA	TRBD1	TRBJ1-6	CASSSGTRGTGFSPLHF	TGCGCCAGCAGCTCTGGCACGCGGGGGACAGGGTTTTCACCCCTCCACTTT
TRBV29-1	NA	NA	TRBJ2-3	CSVDPNPPDTQYF	TGCAGCGTCGACCCAAACCCCCCAGATACGCAGTATTTT
TRBV5-1	NA	TRBD1	TRBJ2-7	CASSSTGTGGGEQYF	TGCGCCAGCAGCTCTACCGGGACAGGGGGCGGGGAGCAGTACTTC
TRBV5-1	NA	NA	TRBJ1-5	CASSTDGDSNQPQHF	TGCGCCAGCAGTACCGACGGGGATAGCAATCAGCCCCAGCATTTT
TRBV7-2	NA	NA	TRBJ2-2	CASSLGANTGELFF	TGTGCCAGCAGCTTGGGGGCGAACACCGGGGAGCTGTTTTTT
TRBV11-2	NA	NA	TRBJ2-1	CASSQRTQANNEQFF	TGTGCCAGCAGCCAGCGGACACAAGCGAACAATGAGCAGTTCTTC
TRBV6-1	NA	NA	TRBJ1-5	CASVAGEHQPQHF	TGTGCCAGCGTCGCAGGGGAGCATCAGCCCCAGCATTTT
TRBV6-5	NA	NA	TRBJ1-1	CASSYSLADPAFF	TGTGCCAGCAGTTACTCTTTGGCAGACCCAGCTTTCTTT
TRBV7-2	NA	TRBD2	TRBJ2-1	CASSSRGGLGEQFF	TGTGCCAGCAGCTCTCGGGGGGGCCTGGGTGAGCAGTTCTTC
TRBV19	NA	TRBD1	TRBJ1-2	CASSTPDRGSPNYGYTF	TGTGCCAGTAGTACTCCGGACAGGGGTTCACCTAACTATGGCTACACCTTC
TRBV13	NA	TRBD2	TRBJ2-7	CASSLVLASGSYEQYF	TGTGCCAGCAGCTTAGTGTTGGCTAGCGGCTCCTACGAGCAGTACTTC
TRBV4-2	NA	TRBD1	TRBJ1-3	CASSRTGTGANTIYF	TGTGCCAGCAGCCGCACCGGGACAGGGGCGAACACCATATATTTT
TRBV6-1	NA	TRBD1	TRBJ1-2	CASSRRQGEDGYTF	TGTGCCAGCAGCCGTAGACAGGGAGAGGATGGCTACACCTTC